A single sample gave rise to the 24 T cell receptor beta chains below, sequenced in a study of blood T cell repertoires in COVID-19. Only in-frame clones appear in the TCRdb table, and some are missing; sequencing was by immunoSEQ multiplex PCR. This table holds approximately 200,000 clones, around 82% found once. Sequenced sample: PBMCs or T cells enriched from blood (not recorded which). The receptors here all came from a man in his forties who had recovered from COVID-19.

V usage is TRBV6-5 and J usage is TRBJ1-1; D unclear. CDR3 length: 13 amino acids. V lost 2 bases and J 6 bases, leaving 10 bases between the germline ends. From germline, CDR1 is MNHEY and CDR2 SVGAGI. The CDR3 sequence: CASSYRRGAEAFF. CDR3 DNA: TGTGCCAGCAGTTACCGCCGCGGGGCTGAAGCTTTCTTT.

This clone turned up a few times. This chain links TRBV24-1 with TRBJ2-1; 7 positions match TRBD2. This CDR3 spans 16 amino acids. Germline V gene data show CDR1 as KGHDR and CDR2 as SFDVKD. V was pared by 0 bases and J by 7 bases, with 8 bases of the junction left unmatched. The CDR3 region is CATSDLNLRGSNEQFF. In DNA form, the CDR3 reads TGTGCCACCAGTGATTTGAATTTACGCGGGAGTAATGAGCAGTTCTTC.

This chain uses TRBV5-3 with TRBJ1-1; D is undetermined. TRBV5-3 is classed as an ORF, of uncertain function. The CDR3 length is 16 residues. V lost 7 bases and J 1 base, leaving 20 bases between the germline ends. CDR3 sequence: CARSRRGAGENTEAFF. The CDR3 nucleotides are TGTGCCAGATCCCGGCGGGGAGCCGGGGAGAACACTGAAGCTTTCTTT.

In this sample, this clone turned up a few times. The rearrangement links TRBV20-1 to TRBJ2-5; TRBD2 matches at 8 bases. The V and J ends lost 3 bases and 5 bases, in that order; junction bases with no gene match: 8. The CDR3 has 14 amino acids. From germline, CDR1 is DFQATT and CDR2 SNEGSKA (reference sequence). DNA of the CDR3: TGCAGTGCTAGTTCGCGGGGGGTTGGTGAGACCCAGTACTTC. This codes for CSASSRGVGETQYF.

The CDR3 bases are TGTGCCAGTATCAAGAGGGGACTTCCGAGCTCCTACAATGAGCAGTTCTTC. Its protein is CASIKRGLPSSYNEQFF. The genes are TRBV19 and TRBJ2-1, with TRBD2 as a possible D gene (6 bases). The V gene's germline CDR1 is LNHDA and CDR2 SQIVND (reference sequence). This CDR3 spans 17 amino acids. Trimming left V 7 bases short and J 0 bases short, with 19 bases between.

The gene calls are TRBV11-2 and TRBJ2-7, with 7 bases lining up with TRBD1. Germline CDR1 and CDR2: SGHAT and FQNNGV. J gave up 3 bases and V 5 bases, and 4 bases lay outside the gene matches. The CDR3 loop spans 13 amino acids. This chain's CDR3 is CASSTQGYYEQYV. For the CDR3, the DNA is TGTGCCAGCAGCACACAGGGGTACTACGAGCAGTACGTC.

This clone was counted only a few times. A junction boundary mismatches the germline segment, possibly from a read error. The genes are TRBV5-1 and TRBJ1-2; tentative D call: TRBD1 (5 bases). The V gene's germline CDR1 is SGHRS and CDR2 YFSETQ. This CDR3 contains 13 residues. The CDR3 DNA reads as TGCGCCAGCAGGTTGGAGGCAGGGCTTGGCTACACCTTC. Translated, it gives CASRLEAGLGYTF. Using reference TRBV5-1 and TRBJ1-2 for the parts outside the CDR3, the full variable domain is KAGVTQTPRYLIKTRGQQVTLSCSPISGHRSVSWYQQTPGQGLQFLFEYFSETQRNKGNFPGRFSGRQFSNSRSEMNVSTLELGDSALYLCASRLEAGLGYTFGSGTRLTVV.

The chain couples TRBV6-2 or TRBV6-3 to TRBJ2-3, with 10 bases fitting TRBD2. The CDR3 length is 15 residues. Germline values: CDR1 MNHEY, CDR2 SVGEGT. Germline trimming cut 6 bases from V and 2 bases from J; bases unmatched to any gene: 5. The DNA of the CDR3 is TGTGCCAGCAGCCATACTAGCGGGACCACAGATACGCAGTATTTT. Amino acids: CASSHTSGTTDTQYF.

The chain uses TRBV7-9 and TRBJ1-1, with D unclear. This CDR3 has 14 amino acids. With 1 base removed from V and 0 bases from J, the gap between germline ends came to 6 bases. Germline CDR1 and CDR2: SEHNR and FQNEAQ (reference sequence). The CDR3 reads CASSLGAMNTEAFF. CDR3 in DNA: TGTGCCAGCAGCTTAGGGGCAATGAACACTGAAGCTTTCTTT.

The chain carries TRBV20-1 and TRBJ1-5; D ambiguous. The germline V and J ends were trimmed by 3 bases and 11 bases, with 17 bases remaining between them. The CDR3 contains 13 residues. CDR1 is DFQATT and CDR2 is SNEGSKA in the germline V gene (reference sequence). The CDR3 protein is CSASFGTAATQHF. DNA of the CDR3: TGCAGTGCTAGTTTCGGCACGGCGGCGACCCAGCATTTT.

This clone was seen just once. The rearrangement links TRBV20-1 to TRBJ2-1; 12 positions match TRBD2. Germline CDR1 DFQATT, CDR2 SNEGSKA (reference sequence). The CDR3 spans 18 residues. J gave up 0 bases and V 3 bases, and 9 bases lay outside the gene matches. The CDR3 bases are TGCAGTGCTAGTCTTGTGACTAGCGGGAGCAGCTCCTACAATGAGCAGTTCTTC. It specifies CSASLVTSGSSSYNEQFF.

The sample holds a few counts of this clone. The rearrangement links TRBV7-9 to TRBJ1-1; D gene ambiguous. Germline V lookup: CDR1 SEHNR, CDR2 FQNEAQ (reference sequence). This CDR3 has 14 amino acids. V lost 1 base and J 5 bases, leaving 11 bases between the germline ends. Written as DNA, the CDR3 is TGTGCCAGCAGCTTAGGTATCGGGGTGACTGAAGCTTTCTTT. It codes for CASSLGIGVTEAFF.

This sequence joins TRBV9 and TRBJ1-1; no definite D call. V was trimmed by 3 bases and J by 5 bases, leaving 11 bases between them. Germline values: CDR1 SGDLS, CDR2 YYNGEE. The CDR3 sequence is 13 residues long. CDR3 sequence (DNA): TGTGCCAGCAGCGGGAGCCCGGGTACTGAAGCTTTCTTT. Amino acids: CASSGSPGTEAFF.

V usage is TRBV6-2 or TRBV6-3 and J usage is TRBJ2-5, with a tentative D call TRBD2 (6 bases). Trimming cost V 4 bases and J 5 bases, with 20 bases left between them. This CDR3 has 16 amino acids. Per the germline V gene, CDR1 is MNHEY and CDR2 is SVGEGT. CDR3 amino acids: CASSSGLYPERETQYF. The CDR3 DNA follows: TGTGCCAGCAGTTCTGGACTATACCCCGAGAGGGAGACCCAGTACTTC.

J is TRBJ1-4 and V is TRBV5-4, with 7 bases matching TRBD1. Germline loops: CDR1 SGHNT, CDR2 YYREEE (reference sequence). This CDR3 comprises 14 residues. Trimming took 0 bases from V and 6 from J; bases not matched to a gene: 2. CDR3 sequence (DNA): TGTGCCAGCAGCTTGGCCCAGGGGGATGAAAAACTGTTTTTT. It encodes CASSLAQGDEKLFF.

This sequence joins TRBV2 and TRBJ2-7; weak D call: TRBD1 (7 bases). Germline CDR1 SNHLY, CDR2 FYNNEI. The CDR3 has 14 residues. V lost 7 bases and J lost 3, with 16 bases in between. The CDR3, as DNA: TGTGCCAGCACCGTGCAGGGGGGTAGCTACGAGCAGTACTTC. Its translation is CASTVQGGSYEQYF.

This chain uses TRBV9 with TRBJ1-2, with TRBD1 identical over 8 bases. Germline lookup yields CDR1 SGDLS and CDR2 YYNGEE. The CDR3 extends over 13 amino acids. The ends lost 2 bases at V and 8 bases at J; junction bases unmatched: 5. The CDR3 DNA is TGTGCCAGCAGCGTTCAGGGGGCCGTAGGCTACACCTTC. It yields the protein CASSVQGAVGYTF.

The chain joins TRBV5-6 to TRBJ2-2, with D maybe TRBD1 (6 bases). Trimming shortened V by 3 bases and J by 6 bases, and 15 bases separated the two germline ends. The CDR3 covers 15 residues. CDR1 and CDR2 (germline): SGHDT, YYEEEE. CDR3 region: CASSWGQGRSGELFF. The CDR3, as DNA: TGTGCCAGCAGCTGGGGACAAGGACGGTCCGGGGAGCTGTTTTTT.

J is TRBJ1-6 and V is TRBV7-2, with D perhaps matching TRBD1 (5 bases). V gave up 1 base and J gave up 7 bases, with 20 bases separating them. The CDR3 is 18 amino acids. Germline lookup yields CDR1 SGHTA and CDR2 FQGNSA. The CDR3 sequence: CASSLVWGTPRPNSPLHF. The CDR3 DNA is TGTGCCAGCAGCTTAGTATGGGGCACGCCCAGACCCAATTCACCCCTCCACTTT.

The rearrangement links TRBV6-5 to TRBJ1-5; a weak D match, TRBD1 (6 bases). Trimming stripped 10 bases from V and 5 bases from J, with 18 bases between. Germline-derived CDR1 and CDR2 are MNHEY and SVGAGI. The CDR3 totals 14 residues. Here the CDR3 reads CATQQGGIDQPQHF. The CDR3, as DNA: TGTGCCACCCAACAGGGCGGTATCGATCAGCCCCAGCATTTT.

This chain joins TRBV7-2 and TRBJ2-3; 7 bases fit TRBD2. The CDR3 covers 16 residues. Losses at the gene ends were 1 base for V and 2 bases for J; bases not matched to a gene: 6. Germline CDR1 and CDR2: SGHTA and FQGNSA. CDR3 in DNA: TGTGCCAGCAGCTTAGATCGCGGGAGTGACACAGATACGCAGTATTTT. Residues: CASSLDRGSDTDTQYF.

This clone has only one observation. V is TRBV29-1 and J is TRBJ1-2; D possibly corresponds to TRBD1 (6 bases). The CDR3 is made up of 13 amino acids. CDR1 is SQVTM, CDR2 ANQGSEA, per germline. Trimming took 5 bases from V and 4 from J, leaving 14 bases between them. The CDR3 reads CSVLGAQGYGYTF. The CDR3 bases are TGCAGCGTTTTGGGGGCTCAGGGCTATGGCTACACCTTC.

This clone was picked up a small number of times. V gene TRBV10-3 combines with J gene TRBJ1-6, with 8 bases fitting TRBD1. V trimming: 0 bases; J trimming: 7 bases; junction bases outside the gene matches: 14. This CDR3 comprises 19 residues. Germline values: CDR1 ENHRY, CDR2 SYGVKD. In DNA form, the CDR3 reads TGTGCCATCAGTGAGTCATTAAGTGGGAGACAGGGGTTAAATTCACCCCTCCACTTT. It yields the protein CAISESLSGRQGLNSPLHF.

This clone was counted a few times. The chain carries TRBV7-2 and TRBJ2-1; 8 nucleotides line up with TRBD1. J gave up 6 bases and V 1 base, and 17 bases lay outside the gene matches. CDR1 and CDR2 from the germline V gene are SGHTA and FQGNSA. This CDR3 contains 19 residues. The CDR3 region has the DNA TGTGCCAGCAGCTTAGTCGTAGCAGGGGGCTTTAGCACAGGCAATGAGCAGTTCTTC. It is translated as CASSLVVAGGFSTGNEQFF.